This passage covers 8 T cell receptor beta chains from one sample sequenced in a study of CD8+ T cells in alopecia areata. RNA, once extracted, was reverse transcribed into cDNA for use as the sequencing template. The method was immunoSEQ multiplex PCR; TCRdb's version includes in-frame clones alone and lacks a portion of them. Seen here are 130,000 or so clones, about 86% observed once, and the top ten hold around 14%. The treatment: oral pan-JAK inhibitor, 5-10 mg twice daily. Sample: CD8+ T cells sorted from blood, taken at week 4, from a patient treated with tofacitinib. Receptors were obtained from a human donor with alopecia areata.

In the case of this clone: The identical CDR3 is also encoded by other nucleotide sequences in the sample. The CDR3 region is CASSQGGYNEQFF. CDR3 bases: TGCGCCAGCAGCCAGGGCGGCTACAATGAGCAGTTCTTC. The J gene is TRBJ2-1, the V gene TRBV4-1; no reliable D call. Germline V gene lookup returns CDR1 MGHRA and CDR2 YSYEKL. The germline V and J ends were trimmed by 3 bases and 3 bases, with 6 bases remaining between them. The CDR3 contains 13 residues.

This clone appeared once. The chain combines TRBV6-5 with TRBJ1-2; the D gene is possibly TRBD1 (6 bases). Germline CDR1 reads MNHEY; CDR2 reads SVGAGI. V lost 6 bases, J lost 0 bases, and 14 bases lay in between. This CDR3 comprises 15 residues. Here the CDR3 reads CASRVRQGPNYGYTF. CDR3 nucleotides: TGTGCCAGCAGGGTACGGCAGGGGCCTAACTATGGCTACACCTTC.

The V gene is TRBV30, the J gene TRBJ1-5, with D uncertain. The CDR3 consists of 13 residues. Trimming cost V 0 bases and J 1 base, with 4 bases left between them. Looked up from germline, CDR1 is GTSNPN and CDR2 is SVGIG (reference sequence). The CDR3 region is CAWSVMSNQPQHF. In nucleotides, the CDR3 is TGTGCCTGGAGTGTAATGAGCAATCAGCCCCAGCATTTT.

This rearrangement joins TRBV27 to TRBJ2-4; TRBD1 matches 10 bases. V trimming: 5 bases; J trimming: 6 bases; junction bases outside the gene matches: 7. CDR1 and CDR2 (germline): MNHEY, SMNVEV (reference sequence). The length of the CDR3 is 15 residues. The chain's CDR3 is CASSLYGTGVNIQYF. CDR3 DNA: TGTGCCAGCAGTCTCTACGGGACAGGGGTAAACATTCAGTACTTC.

The genes are TRBV29-1 and TRBJ1-1; the D gene is possibly TRBD1 (6 bases). V lost 6 bases to trimming and J lost 8 bases, with 10 bases between them. CDR1 is SQVTM and CDR2 is ANQGSEA in the germline V gene. CDR3 size: 10 residues. The CDR3 loop is CSVHRDEAFF. The CDR3 DNA sequence: TGCAGCGTCCACAGGGACGAAGCTTTCTTT.

The V call is TRBV29-1, the J call TRBJ2-3, with 9 bases fitting TRBD2. V was pared by 7 bases and J by 6 bases, with 14 bases of the junction left unmatched. Germline loops: CDR1 SQVTM, CDR2 ANQGSEA. This CDR3 is built from 15 residues. CDR3 bases: TGCAGCGGAGGGGGGATAGCGGGAGATATCGATACGCAGTATTTT. Translating it yields CSGGGIAGDIDTQYF.

The V and J genes are TRBV11-1 and TRBJ2-1, with D maybe TRBD2 (5 bases). V lost 5 bases and J 3 bases, leaving 11 bases between the germline ends. CDR3 length: 14 residues. Germline CDR1 reads SGHAT; CDR2 reads FQDESV (reference sequence). CDR3 coding DNA: TGTGCCAGCAGCCCTGAGGGAGACTACAATGAGCAGTTCTTC. Protein sequence: CASSPEGDYNEQFF.

This chain joins TRBV5-1 and TRBJ1-2; D not resolved. With 4 bases removed from V and 6 bases from J, the gap between germline ends came to 19 bases. Per germline, CDR1 SGHRS and CDR2 YFSETQ. CDR3 length: 15 amino acids. In DNA form, the CDR3 reads TGCGCCAGCAGCCCGGCAACCGGTTTCAGGAATGGCTACACCTTC. It codes for CASSPATGFRNGYTF.